This record covers a single T cell receptor (beta chain). Its target is not known. Profiling relied on immunoSEQ multiplex PCR, and the TCRdb table lists in-frame clones only, not all of them. The sample consists of around 77,000 clones, over 75% of them appearing once. The data were taken from a study of OX40 agonist ivuxolimab in advanced cancers. On the study more broadly: In this cohort, patients received ivuxolimab, an agonistic anti-OX40 (CD134) antibody. The study reported partial responses in three patients: one hepatocellular carcinoma, two cutaneous melanoma. Notes on the study in general: The authors also found low normalized T-cell clonal expansion in some nonresponders.

Germline assignment: CDR1 SNHLY and CDR2 FYNNEI. CDR3 length equals 14 residues. Unmatched junction bases numbered 5, after V lost 7 bases and J lost 5 bases. The clonotype originates from an adult with an advanced solid tumor such as melanoma, head and neck, liver or kidney cancer. The material sequenced was CD4+ or CD8+ T cells sorted from blood, taken in a trial of the OX40 agonist ivuxolimab. J is TRBJ1-6 and V is TRBV2; 7 nucleotides align to TRBD1. DNA of the CDR3: TGTGCCAGCATAGGGACAGCCAATAATTCACCCCTCCACTTT. It yields the protein CASIGTANNSPLHF.